This entry lists 5 T cell receptor beta chains sequenced from one sample in a study of T cell responses to AZD1222 COVID-19 vaccine. Only in-frame clones appear in the TCRdb table, and some are missing; sequencing was by immunoSEQ multiplex PCR. The sample yields about 140,000 clones, about 90% seen once. The source was peripheral blood, collected 28 days after the second dose of the MenACWY control vaccine. The receptors here all came from an adult who received the MenACWY meningococcal vaccine as a control.

The chain links TRBV15 to TRBJ1-5; D is unclear. V shed 1 base and J shed 5 bases, with 3 bases lying between them. CDR1 is LNHNV, CDR2 YYDKDF, per germline (reference sequence). The length of the CDR3 is 12 residues. As DNA, the CDR3 is TGTGCCACCAGCAGAGCGGATCAGCCCCAGCATTTT. Translation gives CATSRADQPQHF. The complete variable domain, with remaining parts taken from reference TRBV15 and TRBJ1-5, reads DAMVIQNPRYQVTQFGKPVTLSCSQTLNHNVMYWYQQKSSQAPKLLFHYYDKDFNNEADTPDNFQSRRPNTSFCFLDIRSPGLGDTAMYLCATSRADQPQHFGDGTRLSIL.

The chain employs TRBV28 and TRBJ2-7; TRBD2 is a possible D gene (5 bases). The germline CDR1 and CDR2 sequences are MDHEN and SYDVKM. V was clipped by 3 bases and J by 2 bases, with 14 bases between them. The CDR3 extends over 15 amino acids. CDR3 protein: CASSFFPQAAYEQYF. The CDR3 DNA reads TGTGCCAGCAGTTTTTTCCCGCAAGCGGCCTACGAGCAGTACTTC.

J is TRBJ1-2 and V is TRBV9, with D maybe TRBD1 (5 bases). Germline CDR1 and CDR2: SGDLS and YYNGEE. The V gene lost 0 bases and the J gene lost 2 bases, with 5 bases spanning the gap. This CDR3 is 13 amino acids long. The CDR3 DNA follows: TGTGCCAGCAGCGTAGGACAGAACTATGGCTACACCTTC. This codes for CASSVGQNYGYTF.

The chain recombines TRBV9 with TRBJ1-1, with TRBD1 matching 7 bases. J lost 4 bases, V lost 3 bases, and 6 bases had no gene match. The CDR3 sequence is 14 residues long. Per the germline V gene, CDR1 is SGDLS and CDR2 is YYNGEE. CDR3 amino acids: CASSAPGGGTEAFF. DNA of the CDR3: TGTGCCAGCAGCGCCCCAGGGGGGGGCACTGAAGCTTTCTTT.

V and J are TRBV10-3 and TRBJ2-7; D may be TRBD1 (7 bases). The CDR3 consists of 15 residues. V lost 4 bases and J lost 3, with 16 bases in between. Germline V gene lookup returns CDR1 ENHRY and CDR2 SYGVKD. DNA of the CDR3: TGTGCCATCAGTGGTGTGGCAGGGGGAGGCTACGAGCAGTACTTC. Residues: CAISGVAGGGYEQYF.